A selection of T cell receptor beta chains follows, all from one sample in a study of type 1 regulatory T cells. No antigen has been assigned to these receptors. Each CDR3 protein is one row after TCRdb ran MiXCR on the reads. The sample lists about 5,000 distinct CDR3 sequences; 26% were seen once. The specimen was cultured type 1 regulatory T (Tr1) cells, either the whole culture or a sorted fraction (not recorded which). The receptors here all came from a human donor in good health. CDR3s include the opening cysteine and the closing phenylalanine or tryptophan.

V gene	J gene	CDR3 protein
TRBV7-2	TRBJ1-6	CASSSNSPLHF
TRBV5-5	TRBJ2-5	CASSLSPTYQETQYF
TRBV18	TRBJ1-4	CASSPYATNEKLFF
TRBV11-3	TRBJ1-2	CASSPPGTTIKGYTF
TRBV15	TRBJ1-1	CATSRMLTGEAFF
TRBV5-1	TRBJ2-5	CASSARTVQETQYF
TRBV6-2/TRBV6-3	TRBJ1-5	CASGGRRQPQHF
TRBV3-1	TRBJ2-2	CASSPRQGSGWTGELFF
TRBV20-1	TRBJ2-2	CSARDLAFGELFF
TRBV5-1	TRBJ1-2	CASSLAERQGIPYF
TRBV5-6	TRBJ2-1	CASSFSDYNEQFF
TRBV2	TRBJ1-1	CASSPRSGRSNTEAFF
TRBV6-1	TRBJ1-1	CASSEWARGVTEAFF
TRBV6-5	TRBJ1-3	CASSYSPLGRVYF
TRBV18	TRBJ1-2	CASSPLERANYGYTF
TRBV18	TRBJ1-3	CASSPSQGANTIYF
TRBV5-1	TRBJ2-2	CASSLLGSNTGELFF
TRBV18	TRBJ2-7	CASSQVPGTGDYEQYF
TRBV18	TRBJ2-6	CASSPITGSGANVLTF
TRBV11-2	TRBJ1-2	CASSPGRTGGYTF
TRBV6-5	TRBJ2-3	CASKPRWGGQDTQYF
TRBV24-1	TRBJ2-3	CATAAGGLDTQYF
TRBV7-2	TRBJ2-7	CASSLSTLGEQYF
TRBV18	TRBJ2-1	CASSPSAYIGEEQFF
TRBV4-1	TRBJ2-2	CASMGLGAGGNPGELFF
TRBV5-1	TRBJ2-7	CASSFRPGDIYEQYF
TRBV5-4	TRBJ2-6	CASSLQGTGANVLTF
TRBV5-1	TRBJ2-3	CASSLVGSGRPYSTDTQYF
TRBV7-9	TRBJ1-4	CASNKGQGANEKLFF
TRBV9	TRBJ1-6	CASSVGTGPSPLHF
TRBV6-5	TRBJ2-3	CASSGGPARDTQYF
TRBV11-2	TRBJ2-3	CASSLGWDTQYF
TRBV18	TRBJ1-5	CASSSGPNQPQHF
TRBV23-1	TRBJ1-2	CASTRGAGYGYTF
TRBV18	TRBJ2-3	CASSPGRVADTQYF
TRBV7-9	TRBJ1-1	CASSLQYGRRTEAFF
TRBV7-9	TRBJ2-7	CASSSRDSSYEQYF
TRBV18	TRBJ1-2	CASSPKRGQGYTF
TRBV7-9	TRBJ1-6	CASSLGTLNNSPLHF
TRBV29-1	TRBJ2-7	CSVVLWGEPYEQYF
TRBV27	TRBJ2-3	CASSSVGGGAVADTQYF
TRBV20-1	TRBJ2-2	CSARISGIKGELFF
TRBV6-2/TRBV6-3	TRBJ1-1	CASSTPPSSTEAFF